This T cell receptor beta chain was identified during a study of memory CD4+ T cells and cytomegalovirus serostatus (dated by TCRdb to between 2018 and 2020). A note on the overall study: The cohort comprised 33 healthy Belgian adults, 9 CMV seropositive and some 25 CMV seronegative. The study sequenced CD4+ memory TCRbeta repertoires of a Belgian cohort with known cytomegalovirus serostatus to replicate a published TCR-based CMV serostatus classifier.

The full study reports these points: Among the roughly 160 previously reported CMV-associated TCRbeta sequences, some 67 showed up in the CD4+ memory repertoires, with each one found in between one and five individuals. For CMV serostatus prediction, a median bootstrapped AUC of 0.95 was reached with the original framework, and a median bootstrapped AUC of about 0.89 was reached with a US-trained random forest. The results were interpreted as suggesting that the CMV-associated TCR signature is largely present in the CD4+ memory repertoire. Only CD4+CD45RO+ memory cells were sequenced, in contrast to the original study, in which naive and memory CD4+ and CD8+ populations were covered. On the Belgian cohort, the classifier built on the original framework reached a median bootstrapped AUC of nearly 0.96, with a 95% CI of 0.76-1.00.

A FACSAria II was used to sort memory CD4+ T cells, defined as single viable CD3+CD4+CD8-CD45RO+ cells. CMV serostatus was determined using a Roche Elecsys assay that detects serum IgG against CMV pp150, pp28, p38 and p52. Once the samples were thawed, total CD4+ T cells were enriched through positive selection using CD4 magnetic microbeads. The samples came from a different study that was designed specifically to examine the CD4+ T cell memory repertoire. Peripheral blood mononuclear cells were isolated and cryopreserved following standard operating procedures; serum was stored at -80 °C. Staining used CD3-PerCP (BW264/56), CD4-APC (RPA-T4), CD45RO-PE (UCHT1) and CD8-Pacific Orange (3B5) antibodies, with Sytox blue excluding non-viable cells. The CDR3 holds 16 amino acids from the cysteine to the phenylalanine. The read is trimmed to its CDR3 DNA, 48 bases read in frame from base 1. Trimmed from V: 0 bases; trimmed from J: 6 bases; junction bases lacking a gene match: 9. The germline V gene yields SGHDN for CDR1 and FVKESK for CDR2.

The Quick-DNA Microprep Kit was used to extract genomic DNA from the sorted cells. Amplification of TCRbeta DNA was done with the immunoSEQ hsTCRbeta kit, following the protocol from the manufacturer. An Illumina MiSeq instrument was used to sequence the TCRbeta libraries. The authors' pipeline ran thus. Following removal of out-of-frame sequences, about 2,200,000 distinct TCRbeta sequences were retained, with an average of roughly 62,000 per individual. Each individual was scored according to the count of 164 previously reported CMV-associated TCRbeta sequences and the total productive distinct TCRbeta count. A beta-binomial model was reimplemented in Python, and scikit-learn random forests with default parameters were trained on data from the US cohort. Classifier performance on the Belgian cohort was reported as the median AUC with percentile confidence intervals calculated over 10,000 bootstrap iterations. The source is immuneACCESS, and TCRdb retained only in-frame sequences with V and J called. Part of the clones is not carried over; for the studies checked, unresolved V genes explain less than half of this, and the remainder is unexplained. V, J and clone size were drawn from that table, and D and trimming were deduced from the DNA. Within this sample are about 50,000 clones, with under 90% of them counted one time only. Roughly 0.59% of the sample is in the top ten clones.

Regarding this clone: Its antigen has not been determined. Base qualities are missing; no much larger clone stands one base away.

The sequence derives from an adult in good health and CMV-seronegative. Material: memory CD4+ T cells from blood. The chain uses TRBV14 and TRBJ1-1; TRBD1 fits 8 bases in the junction. The CDR3 protein is CASSQDFAGGPAEAFF. The DNA reads TGTGCCAGCAGCCAAGATTTCGCAGGGGGCCCCGCTGAAGCTTTCTTT.